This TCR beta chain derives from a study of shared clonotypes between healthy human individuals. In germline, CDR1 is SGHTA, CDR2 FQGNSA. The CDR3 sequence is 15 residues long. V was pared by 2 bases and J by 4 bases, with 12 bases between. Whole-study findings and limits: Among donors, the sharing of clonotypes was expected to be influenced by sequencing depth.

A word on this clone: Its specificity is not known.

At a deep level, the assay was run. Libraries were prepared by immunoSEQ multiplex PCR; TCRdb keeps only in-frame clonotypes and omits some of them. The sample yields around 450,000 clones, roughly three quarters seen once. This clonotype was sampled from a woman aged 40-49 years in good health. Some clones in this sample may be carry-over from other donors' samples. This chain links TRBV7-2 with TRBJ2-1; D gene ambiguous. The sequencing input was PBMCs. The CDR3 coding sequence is TGTGCCAGCAGCTTAAGGAGAGGCGAGTACAATGAGCAGTTCTTC. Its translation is CASSLRRGEYNEQFF.